These 7 T cell receptor beta chains were all obtained from the same sample, sequenced in a study of blood T cell repertoires in COVID-19. Sequenced by immunoSEQ multiplex PCR; TCRdb stores in-frame clones only, minus some. In the table there are 150,000 or so clones, roughly 87% of which are singletons. Specimen: PBMCs or T cells enriched from blood (not recorded which). The receptor source for this set is a woman between 45 and 65 years old who had recovered from COVID-19.

The chain uses TRBV19 and TRBJ2-3; D gene unclear. V shed 6 bases and J shed 0 bases, with 13 bases lying between them. The CDR3 is 15 amino acids. In germline, CDR1 is LNHDA, CDR2 SQIVND (reference sequence). This CDR3 reads CASRSARSSTDTQYF. The CDR3, as DNA: TGTGCCAGTAGAAGTGCCAGATCTAGCACAGATACGCAGTATTTT. Full variable domain (outside the CDR3, taken from reference TRBV19 and TRBJ2-3): DGGITQSPKYLFRKEGQNVTLSCEQNLNHDAMYWYRQDPGQGLRLIYYSQIVNDFQKGDIAEGYSVSREKKESFPLTVTSAQKNPTAFYLCASRSARSSTDTQYFGPGTRLTVL.

J is TRBJ2-5 and V is TRBV5-1; no firm D call. The CDR3 runs to 15 residues. V was clipped by 0 bases and J by 2 bases, with 11 bases between them. The germline gives CDR1 SGHRS, CDR2 YFSETQ. CDR3 region: CASSLVGSLQETQYF. DNA of the CDR3: TGCGCCAGCAGCTTGGTGGGCAGCTTACAAGAGACCCAGTACTTC.

The chain couples TRBV28 to TRBJ2-1, with D maybe TRBD2 (6 bases). V lost 5 bases and J 4 bases, leaving 15 bases between the germline ends. This CDR3 has 15 residues. Germline loops: CDR1 MDHEN, CDR2 SYDVKM. Here the CDR3 reads CASSPRRAVYNEQFF. DNA of the CDR3: TGTGCCAGCAGTCCCCGGAGGGCCGTTTACAATGAGCAGTTCTTC.

The chain employs TRBV28 and TRBJ2-3, with D perhaps TRBD2 (6 bases). V was clipped by 5 bases and J by 1 base, with 10 bases between them. Germline V CDR1 and CDR2: MDHEN, SYDVKM. The CDR3 consists of 14 residues. CDR3 coding DNA: TGTGCCAGCAGTGGGGCGGGGCGCACAGATACGCAGTATTTT. Residues: CASSGAGRTDTQYF.

The chain couples TRBV15 to TRBJ2-3; D gene ambiguous. Trimming pared 4 bases from V and 0 bases from J, leaving 11 bases between. The CDR3 has 15 amino acids. Germline-derived CDR1 and CDR2 are LNHNV and YYDKDF (reference sequence). The CDR3 here is CATSTGAKSTDTQYF. CDR3 bases: TGTGCCACCAGCACAGGCGCAAAGAGCACAGATACGCAGTATTTT.

V and J are TRBV15 and TRBJ2-7; D might be TRBD1 (6 bases). CDR1 is LNHNV and CDR2 is YYDKDF in the germline V gene (reference sequence). The CDR3 loop spans 14 amino acids. Deletions cut 5 bases from V and 2 bases from J, with 13 bases between. This CDR3 reads CATSRGGGAYEQYF. DNA for the CDR3: TGTGCCACCAGCCGAGGTGGGGGCGCCTACGAGCAGTACTTC.

This clone was counted only a few times. CDR3: CASSLGGTNEQFF. In nucleotides, the CDR3 is TGTGCCAGCAGTCTCGGGGGGACGAATGAGCAGTTCTTC. This chain connects TRBV28 to TRBJ2-1; 7 positions agree with TRBD2. This CDR3 has 13 residues. The germline V gene encodes CDR1 MDHEN and CDR2 SYDVKM. Losses at the gene ends were 5 bases for V and 7 bases for J; bases not matched to a gene: 5.